The 27 T cell receptor beta chains below all came from one sample that was sequenced in a study of blood T cell repertoires in COVID-19. Using immunoSEQ multiplex PCR, the repertoire was profiled, and TCRdb retains in-frame clones only, with some absent. The data hold approximately 400,000 clones, with roughly four fifths observed a single time. What was sequenced was PBMCs or T cells enriched from blood (not recorded which). The receptors here all came from a woman aged 50 to 60 who had recovered from COVID-19.

This clone came up many times. This chain uses TRBV3-1 (or the pseudogene TRBV3-2) with TRBJ2-1, with D possibly being TRBD2 (5 bases). The CDR3 totals 13 residues. V lost 2 bases and J lost 8, with 10 bases in between. CDR1 LGHDT and CDR2 YNNKEL come from the germline V gene (reference sequence). CDR3 loop: CASSQRGLDEQFF. The CDR3 DNA reads as TGTGCCAGCAGCCAACGAGGGTTGGATGAGCAGTTCTTC.

This clone showed up just a few times. V is TRBV27 and J is TRBJ2-7, with D perhaps TRBD2 (5 bases). This CDR3 is built from 16 residues. V dropped 5 bases and J dropped 0 bases, with 17 bases sitting between them. CDR1 is MNHEY, CDR2 SMNVEV, per germline (reference sequence). The CDR3 is CASSRRGDPSSYEQYF. The DNA of the CDR3 is TGTGCCAGCAGTAGACGGGGAGACCCTAGCTCCTACGAGCAGTACTTC.

A few counts support this clone. The V call is TRBV2, the J call TRBJ2-7; 7 positions match TRBD2. V dropped 2 bases and J dropped 0; count of bases not matched to a gene: 7. The CDR3 is 16 amino acids. CDR1 is SNHLY and CDR2 is FYNNEI in the germline V gene. The chain's CDR3 is CASSEWAGRGSYEQYF. DNA for the CDR3: TGTGCCAGCAGTGAATGGGCAGGGAGGGGCTCCTACGAGCAGTACTTC.

This clone was recorded only once. This chain joins TRBV5-4 and TRBJ1-5; 9 nucleotides match TRBD1. CDR1 and CDR2 from the germline V gene are SGHNT and YYREEE (reference sequence). This CDR3 comprises 17 residues. With 4 bases clipped from V and 0 bases from J, the junction kept 8 bases outside the gene matches. This CDR3 is CASSHGQGIYSNQPQHF. CDR3 nucleotides: TGTGCCAGCAGCCACGGACAGGGGATTTATAGCAATCAGCCCCAGCATTTT.

The chain links TRBV5-4 to TRBJ1-6; a possible D gene is TRBD1 (5 bases). Trimming left V 4 bases short and J 10 bases short, with 15 bases between. The CDR3 length is 14 residues. The germline gives CDR1 SGHNT, CDR2 YYREEE (reference sequence). The CDR3 region has the DNA TGTGCCAGCAGCCCTATCGGGGGGGAATCACCCCTCCACTTT. It encodes CASSPIGGESPLHF.

The chain recombines TRBV29-1 with TRBJ2-4, with no clear D. Germline CDR1 is SQVTM and CDR2 is ANQGSEA. V lost 4 bases and J 1 base, leaving 5 bases between the germline ends. The CDR3 is 12 amino acids. This chain's CDR3 is CSVVMAKNIQYF. The CDR3 nucleotides read TGCAGCGTTGTTATGGCCAAAAACATTCAGTACTTC.

V gene TRBV4-1 combines with J gene TRBJ1-4; TRBD1 aligns across 9 bases. After removal of 1 base from V and 6 bases from J, the junction contained 3 bases not matched to a gene. This CDR3 is 15 amino acids long. The germline gives CDR1 MGHRA, CDR2 YSYEKL. The CDR3 here is CASSQGGTGYEKLFF. In DNA form, the CDR3 reads TGCGCCAGCAGCCAAGGGGGGACAGGGTATGAAAAACTGTTTTTT.

The gene calls are TRBV19 and TRBJ2-1, with a possible D match to TRBD2 (5 bases). The CDR3 extends over 16 amino acids. Germline CDR1 reads LNHDA; CDR2 reads SQIVND (reference sequence). Trimming removed 5 bases from V and 6 bases from J, with 20 bases in between. The DNA of the CDR3 is TGTGCCAGTAGTCCCCCGGGTAGGGATCGGGGCAATGAGCAGTTCTTC. This codes for CASSPPGRDRGNEQFF. Drawing the rest from reference TRBV19 and TRBJ2-1, the complete variable domain is DGGITQSPKYLFRKEGQNVTLSCEQNLNHDAMYWYRQDPGQGLRLIYYSQIVNDFQKGDIAEGYSVSREKKESFPLTVTSAQKNPTAFYLCASSPPGRDRGNEQFFGPGTRLTVL.

The genes are TRBV11-1 and TRBJ2-7, with 9 bases that match TRBD2. This CDR3 has 16 amino acids. The ends lost 5 bases at V and 0 bases at J; junction bases unmatched: 8. Germline V gene data show CDR1 as SGHAT and CDR2 as FQDESV (reference sequence). CDR3 coding DNA: TGTGCCAGCAGCCGCGGAGCTAGCGGGGCCTCCTACGAGCAGTACTTC. Translation: CASSRGASGASYEQYF.

The rearrangement links TRBV3-1 (or the pseudogene TRBV3-2) to TRBJ1-1; D is unresolved. V was cut by 3 bases and J by 6 bases, with 14 bases left in between. This CDR3 is built from 14 residues. The germline V gene encodes CDR1 LGHDT and CDR2 YNNKEL (reference sequence). CDR3 region: CASSQSIPRAEAFF. CDR3 DNA sequence: TGTGCCAGCAGCCAGAGTATCCCACGGGCTGAAGCTTTCTTT.

This chain links TRBV9 with TRBJ1-2; 7 bases line up with TRBD1. The CDR3 length is 15 residues. Trimming at V came to 3 bases and at J to 4 bases, leaving 9 bases not matched to a gene. Germline CDR1 is SGDLS and CDR2 is YYNGEE. CDR3 sequence reads: CASSGRQGAFYGYTF. CDR3 DNA sequence: TGTGCCAGCAGCGGCCGACAGGGAGCCTTCTATGGCTACACCTTC.

The J gene is TRBJ2-2, the V gene TRBV5-4, with D possibly being TRBD1 (5 bases). Germline loops: CDR1 SGHNT, CDR2 YYREEE (reference sequence). V lost 4 bases to trimming and J lost 4 bases, with 14 bases between them. The CDR3 is 15 residues long. In nucleotides, the CDR3 is TGTGCCAGCAGCCCGGAACAGGCCTTCACCGGGGAGCTGTTTTTT. Protein: CASSPEQAFTGELFF.

This clone was seen ten or more times. This chain joins TRBV19 and TRBJ2-1; possible D gene TRBD2, 6 bases. Germline V gene lookup returns CDR1 LNHDA and CDR2 SQIVND (reference sequence). The CDR3 is made up of 17 amino acids. The V and J ends lost 7 bases and 4 bases respectively, with 23 bases between them. DNA for the CDR3: TGTGCCAGTACCCCTAACGCTGTAGCGGCCAATTACAATGAGCAGTTCTTC. This sequence encodes CASTPNAVAANYNEQFF.

This rearrangement joins TRBV18 to TRBJ1-6; D uncertain. V lost 3 bases and J lost 14, with 11 bases in between. The CDR3 has 12 residues. Germline CDR1 is KGHSH and CDR2 is LQKENI. The CDR3 region is CASSPGEVALHF. Here the CDR3 DNA reads TGTGCCAGCTCACCCGGGGAGGTCGCCCTCCACTTT. Combining the CDR3 with reference TRBV18 and TRBJ1-6 gives the whole variable domain NAGVMQNPRHLVRRRGQEARLRCSPMKGHSHVYWYRQLPEEGLKFMVYLQKENIIDESGMPKERFSAEFPKEGPSILRIQQVVRGDSAAYFCASSPGEVALHFGNGTRLTVT.

V usage is TRBV5-1 and J usage is TRBJ2-5; perhaps TRBD1 as D (5 bases). The germline gives CDR1 SGHRS, CDR2 YFSETQ. CDR3 size: 14 residues. The V end lost 0 bases, the J end lost 7 bases, and 13 bases lay between the germline ends. The CDR3 DNA is TGCGCCAGCAGCTTGGTGAGCCTAAGGGGGACCCAGTACTTC. Translating it yields CASSLVSLRGTQYF.

The chain carries TRBV27 and TRBJ2-7; D ambiguous. The ends were cut back, 3 bases at V and 2 bases at J, with 8 bases in the middle. The CDR3 is made up of 13 amino acids. CDR1 is MNHEY and CDR2 is SMNVEV in the germline V gene (reference sequence). The CDR3 DNA reads TGTGCCAGCAGTTTCTCGGTGACCTACGAGCAGTACTTC. Translated, it gives CASSFSVTYEQYF.

This clone was detected a few times. The gene calls are TRBV27 and TRBJ1-6; perhaps TRBD1 as D (6 bases). This CDR3 has 13 residues. Germline V gene lookup returns CDR1 MNHEY and CDR2 SMNVEV (reference sequence). Trimming removed 6 bases at V and 6 bases at J, with 9 bases between. Here the CDR3 reads CASRRTANSPLHF. DNA of the CDR3: TGTGCCAGCAGAAGGACAGCTAATTCACCCCTCCACTTT.

The chain has TRBV14 and TRBJ2-2, with TRBD1 identical over 9 bases. V gave up 2 bases and J gave up 5 bases; unmatched junction bases: 3. The CDR3 extends over 15 amino acids. CDR1 and CDR2 (germline): SGHDN, FVKESK. The CDR3 region is CASSQPGTGTGELFF. The CDR3, as DNA: TGTGCCAGCAGCCAACCGGGGACAGGGACCGGGGAGCTGTTTTTT.

V usage is TRBV6-5 and J usage is TRBJ1-6; tentatively, D is TRBD1 (6 bases). The CDR3 loop spans 15 amino acids. V lost 7 bases to trimming and J lost 9 bases, with 19 bases between them. CDR1 is MNHEY, CDR2 SVGAGI, per germline. CDR3 DNA sequence: TGTGCCAGCAACCAAGTTGCGGGGGGCGGTTCACCCCTCCACTTT. This translates into CASNQVAGGGSPLHF.

The rearrangement uses TRBV27 and TRBJ1-2; D uncertain. V lost 2 bases, J lost 7 bases, and 14 bases lay in between. Germline V CDR1 and CDR2: MNHEY, SMNVEV (reference sequence). The CDR3 is 14 amino acids. CDR3 sequence (DNA): TGTGCCAGCAGTTTACTCGGTCCCTATAGTGGCTACACCTTC. It yields the protein CASSLLGPYSGYTF.

The V call is TRBV5-4, the J call TRBJ1-4; 7 positions match TRBD1. From germline, CDR1 is SGHNT and CDR2 YYREEE (reference sequence). Trimming cost V 2 bases and J 1 base; bases outside gene matches: 11. The CDR3 loop spans 18 amino acids. CDR3: CASSFIRQGRGTNEKLFF. The CDR3 DNA reads TGTGCCAGCAGCTTTATCCGACAGGGAAGAGGAACTAATGAAAAACTGTTTTTT.

The chain couples TRBV5-6 to TRBJ1-2; D call uncertain. The germline V gene encodes CDR1 SGHDT and CDR2 YYEEEE. The V end was cut by 1 base, the J end by 1 base, with 8 bases between. The CDR3 is made up of 14 amino acids. The CDR3 region has the DNA TGTGCCAGCAGCTTGCCCAGGCTTAACTATGGCTACACCTTC. Residues: CASSLPRLNYGYTF.

This clone has a handful of counts. The chain has TRBV5-6 and TRBJ1-2; 9 bases agree with TRBD1. Trimming at V came to 3 bases and at J to 8 bases, leaving 11 bases not matched to a gene. Germline CDR1 SGHDT, CDR2 YYEEEE. This CDR3 is 15 amino acids long. The CDR3 bases are TGTGCCAGCAGCTCAGACGGGACAGGGCTTTTGGGCTACACCTTC. It is translated as CASSSDGTGLLGYTF.

This clone has a handful of counts. The rearrangement joins TRBV5-1 to TRBJ2-5, with D possibly being TRBD2 (5 bases). The ends were cut back, 4 bases at V and 3 bases at J, with 19 bases in the middle. The germline gives CDR1 SGHRS, CDR2 YFSETQ. This CDR3 has 16 amino acids. CDR3 in amino acids: CASSPGSAGGEETQYF. The CDR3 DNA sequence: TGCGCCAGCAGCCCCGGATCGGCGGGTGGGGAAGAGACCCAGTACTTC.

The CDR3: CASSLGGYRFF. CDR3 nucleotide sequence: TGTGCCAGCAGCTTAGGAGGGTACCGGTTCTTC. The chain has TRBV7-2 and TRBJ2-1; tentatively, D is TRBD2 (5 bases). The CDR3 runs 11 residues. Germline V gives CDR1 SGHTA, CDR2 FQGNSA. The V end lost 1 base, the J end lost 15 bases, and 10 bases lay between the germline ends.

The chain joins TRBV6-2 or TRBV6-3 to TRBJ2-1; a possible D gene is TRBD1 (5 bases). The germline V and J ends were trimmed by 2 bases and 6 bases, with 11 bases remaining between them. The CDR3 totals 14 residues. Germline V gene sequence: CDR1 MNHEY, CDR2 SVGEGT. The CDR3 nucleotides are TGTGCCAGCAGTTACCTAGGGGCGTTCAATGAGCAGTTCTTC. Its translation is CASSYLGAFNEQFF.

The J gene is TRBJ1-4, the V gene TRBV14, with TRBD1 matching 7 bases. Germline values: CDR1 SGHDN, CDR2 FVKESK. V gave up 5 bases and J gave up 8 bases; unmatched junction bases: 14. There are 16 residues in the CDR3. CDR3 amino acids: CASSSQTQGLREKLFF. The DNA for the CDR3 is TGTGCCAGCAGCTCTCAAACACAGGGGTTAAGGGAAAAACTGTTTTTT.